This T cell receptor (beta chain) derives from a study of cytomegalovirus exposure and HLA in healthy donors (TCRdb year 2017). About the full investigation: An earlier analysis of roughly 500 of the donors reported 276 Gb of sequence data and 95 million to 140 million unique TCR beta sequences obtained from roughly 170 million T cells. A later analysis re-analyzed previously published TCR beta repertoires from roughly 690 donors and added high-resolution HLA genotyping to study TCR occurrence patterns. A later genetic analysis used genome-wide SNP genotypes for about 65% of the roughly 700 donors, treating that subset as a discovery cohort. Approximately 310 gigabases of sequencing data and approximately 91 million unique TCR sequences made up an early release that covered roughly 670 HLA-typed donors. Rather than drawing on any new phenotypic data, the later analysis identified candidate immune exposures from TCR beta sequences and the way those sequences occurred across donors. The study aimed to test whether signatures of past pathogen exposure could be identified by cataloging public T cell receptors. Using immunosequencing, the study profiled T cell repertoires from 666 subjects and related those repertoires to cytomegalovirus serostatus. The number of donors typed differed by locus, with about 629-640 for A, B, C, DRB1 and DQB1, approximately 500 for DQA1, 600 to 610 for DPA1, and 450 to 480 for DPB1. Alongside the repertoire data, information on donor age, sex, ethnicity and CMV serostatus was compiled. Both class I and class II loci were covered by HLA typing, at four-digit resolution. About five DR-DQ haplotypes were handled as single units for association and clustering because linkage in the cohort was strong. In an earlier analysis of 500 to 650 of the donors, high-throughput TCR beta sequencing was used to judge whether each TCR beta V gene segment behaved as functional or pseudogenic. Across around 400 genotyped donors of the cohort, an average of about 250,000 unique TCR beta nucleotide sequences per donor were sequenced, and roughly 17% of those sequences were non-productive. Among the roughly 390 genotyped donors, about 85% belonged to the genetic ancestry cluster associated with self-reported Caucasian donors. To predict cytomegalovirus infection status, the study combined high-throughput TCR immunosequencing, statistical association of individual TCRs with disease status, and machine learning. Along with the roughly 700-subject first cohort, a separate validation cohort of over a hundred different subjects was used. All discovery cohort repertoires had been generated using a single sequencing platform. Broad study findings and their caveats: In a later analysis, the rate of TCR association differed among HLA loci, with DRB1 alleles having the most associated TCRs and HLA-C alleles having the fewest. The presence/absence analyses assumed that sequencing depth was roughly uniform across donors, and that assumption may not be true. A further reported finding was that TCR beta sequences accurately predicted the HLA-A and HLA-B alleles for most subjects in the first cohort. HLA typing was unavailable for some donors at each locus, so association tests used only the typed subset. According to the authors, the approach could potentially be generalized to other disease states and immunological phenotypes. Only TCR beta chains were sequenced in this cohort, and the absence of alpha or paired-chain data limited detectable features. According to a later genetic analysis, donors in an Asian-associated ancestry cluster had fewer N-insertions in productive TCRs than the approximately 630-donor mean. Most TCR sequences were seen in very few donors, while some public TCRs were found in many individuals. Compared with equally common non-associated chains, HLA-associated TCR beta chains in a later analysis were more clonally expanded and had lower generation probabilities. In vitro tests confirmed that a few of the cytomegalovirus-associated TCR beta chains recognize cytomegalovirus antigens. When HLA alleles, especially DR and DQ, strongly co-occurred, TCR associations were difficult to assign to individual alleles. In a later analysis, 16,951 TCR beta sequences were associated with specific HLA alleles at a false discovery rate of 0.05. CMV serostatus was the only immune exposure information available for the cohort. Because counts were too low, seventeen rarely observed V segments, including chromosome 9 orphons, were excluded from the earlier analysis of some 590 of the donors. A group of highly shared sequence variants was considered likely to be a technical artifact of the sequencing pipeline. V-gene and J-gene trimming of TCR beta chains was associated with a missense DCLRE1C variant in a later genetic analysis, and the association was replicated in an independent cohort. The study listed approximately 150 TCR beta chains as associated with cytomegalovirus. Some IMGT-functional V segments, including TRBV6-2 and TRBV6-3, could not be distinguished by the 87-base-pair reads and were therefore excluded. Linkage disequilibrium might explain the correlated functional status among segregating V segments, but an unknown experimental factor could not be excluded. According to a later analysis, most CMV-associated TCR beta chains appeared to be HLA-restricted, and the HLA associations seemed to be driven largely by CMV exposure. In both the original and validation cohorts, the classifier was reported to diagnose cytomegalovirus status with high specificity and sensitivity. According to a later analysis, parvovirus B19, influenza, CMV and Epstein-Barr virus appeared linked to several top co-occurrence clusters. An earlier analysis of several hundred of the donors showed that most TCR beta V segments appeared in productive rearrangements either about 90% or about 30% of the time, which broadly matched IMGT annotations.

The cohort consisted of 666 healthy bone marrow donors. At the time of sampling, all cohort members were nominally healthy, though unrecorded immune exposures were likely present. The donor was CMV seropositive and belonged to the group of 250 to 300 seropositive cohort members. A peripheral blood sample was provided by each donor, and peripheral blood mononuclear cells were used for TCR beta sequencing. The Qiagen DNeasy Blood Extraction Kit was used to extract genomic DNA from the blood cell samples. In the case of this clone: Which antigen it targets is not known. No clone much larger than this one lies a single base away; base qualities are absent.

Inclusive of the bounding cysteine and phenylalanine, the CDR3 is 15 residues long. Only the CDR3 DNA stays, 45 bases, in frame from base 1. The junction shows trimming of 6 bases on V and 6 bases on J, and the gene matches do not reach 12 bases of it. Sequences SEHNR (CDR1) and FQNEAQ (CDR2) are obtained from the germline V gene (reference sequence). The library was produced with the immunoSEQ multiplex PCR assay. The multiplex PCR relied on a mix of 60 forward primers for TCR Vbeta segments and 13 reverse primers for TCR Jbeta segments. The CDR3 region of rearranged TCR beta genes was amplified from genomic DNA by a multiplex PCR assay. On the Illumina HiSeq System, the amplified TCR beta libraries were sequenced as 87-base-pair reads. In the source study's methods: A later analysis tallied about 77 million unique TCR beta chains across the 700 or so repertoires, and approximately 9.9 million of those chains were shared by two or more donors. To remove PCR and sequencing errors, raw reads were error-corrected and collapsed into unique sequences using a nearest-neighbor algorithm that merged closely related sequences. To assign V, D and J gene segments, CDR3 sequences were aligned to IMGT reference sequences. For a sequence to be retained, at least a six-nucleotide match to both a V gene segment and a J gene segment was required. Rearrangements were classified as productive when the CDR3 lacked stop codons and remained in frame with V and J, and all other rearrangements were classified as non-productive. Following IMGT convention, CDR3 was defined as the stretch from the second conserved V-encoded cysteine up to the conserved J-encoded phenylalanine. In an earlier analysis of around 570 of the donors, sequences lacking an unambiguous match to a single V gene segment were excluded. In an earlier analysis of 587 of the donors, V segments were called functional above 56.7% productive rearrangements and were called segregating when the between-donor standard deviation exceeded 5%. To diagnose cytomegalovirus status from the catalog of TCR beta chain sequences, a statistical classification framework was built. In a later analysis, TCR nucleotide sequences were compared against IMGT/GENE-DB human TR gene sequences so that V and J genes could be assigned. The TCRdist pipeline was used in a later analysis to assign CDR3 sequences and most-parsimonious VDJ recombination scenarios. In a later analysis, each TCR beta chain was defined by its CDR3 amino acid sequence together with its V-gene family, and reads lacking a unique V-gene family were excluded. In a later analysis, 500 to 700 highly shared, low-generation-probability nucleotide sequences were removed to address suspected cross-contamination and a sequencing artifact. A later analysis calculated a clonal expansion index for each public chain from normalized within-repertoire ranks of inferred template counts. Generation probabilities in a later analysis came from a VDJ recombination model fitted to out-of-frame rearrangements, and those results were checked against IGoR. In a later analysis, TCR-TCR, TCR-HLA and TCR-CMV co-occurrence was scored with hypergeometric tests, and a repertoire-size bias correction was applied to TCR pairs. In a later analysis, false discovery rates were estimated by permuting HLA or CMV assignments 20 times. In a later analysis, co-occurring TCRs were grouped with DBSCAN, and TCRdist sequence similarity was added when clustering was performed within HLA-allele-positive subsets. For co-occurrence clustering, repertoires with fewer than 30,000 or more than 120,000 public chains were excluded, along with several repertoires with anomalous nucleotide sharing. TCRdb stores this immuneACCESS table with in-frame sequences only. Part of the clones is absent; in the studies checked, under half of the shortfall reflects unresolved V genes, and no reason is known for the rest. The V and J calls and clone size come from that table; D and trimming were worked out from the DNA. Recorded for this sample are 170,000 or so clones; more than 60% of them occurred a single time. The top ten constitute 3.7% of the sample.

Sequencing was carried out using PBMCs. The rearrangement combines TRBV7-9 with TRBJ2-7, with 9 bases in between that match TRBD1. This TCR derives from a woman aged 55 to 70 in good health and CMV-seropositive. The CDR3 protein sequence reads: CASRSPGTGSLEQYF. The DNA sequence reads TGTGCCAGCAGATCCCCGGGGACAGGGTCTCTCGAGCAGTACTTC.